This T cell receptor (beta chain) was captured in a study of cytomegalovirus exposure and HLA in healthy donors. Study-wide background: There were approximately 85 million unique TCRs (from HLA-typed donors) in an early data release. The study, taken as a whole, reports: Rare TCR sequences dominated, though some public TCRs recurred in many donors.

Trimming cost V 3 bases and J 5 bases, with 11 bases left between them. Germline V CDR1 and CDR2: SGDLS, YYNGEE. The CDR3 sequence is 13 residues long. Vbeta (60) and Jbeta (13) primers were used in the PCR. TCRdb keeps only in-frame clones here, not all; method: immunoSEQ multiplex PCR. Counted here are 35,000 to 45,000 clones, roughly three quarters occurring once; the ten biggest clones make up about 8%. Points on this clone: Its antigen is undetermined.

Sequenced sample: PBMCs. The V gene is TRBV9, the J gene TRBJ1-2; weak D call: TRBD1 (6 bases). The clonotype was recovered from a woman in her thirties in good health and CMV-seropositive. CDR3 bases: TGTGCCAGCAGCGAGGGGGGGTGGTATGGCTACACCTTC. It specifies CASSEGGWYGYTF.